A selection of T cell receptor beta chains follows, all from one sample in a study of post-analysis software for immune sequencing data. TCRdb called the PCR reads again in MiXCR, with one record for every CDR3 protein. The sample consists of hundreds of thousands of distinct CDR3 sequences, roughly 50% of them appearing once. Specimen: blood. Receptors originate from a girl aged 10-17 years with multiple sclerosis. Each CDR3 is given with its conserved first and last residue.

CDR3 protein: CASSAPEQGANTGELFF
J gene: TRBJ2-2
V gene: TRBV7-3

CDR3 protein: CASSQDLQSNQPQHF
J gene: TRBJ1-5
V gene: TRBV3-1

CDR3 protein: CAMESDSENYEQYF
J gene: TRBJ2-7
V gene: TRBV7-7

CDR3 protein: CASSLVHERPLHF
J gene: TRBJ1-6
V gene: TRBV5-5

CDR3 protein: CAIGQMYSYEQYF
J gene: TRBJ2-7
V gene: TRBV10-3

CDR3 protein: CASSSYGPIAGANVLTF
J gene: TRBJ2-6
V gene: TRBV7-9

CDR3 protein: CASSSGLAGGRDEQFF
J gene: TRBJ2-1
V gene: TRBV5-1

CDR3 protein: CASSRATVGNTIYF
J gene: TRBJ1-3
V gene: TRBV7-2

CDR3 protein: CASSLMGQGAKNIQYF
J gene: TRBJ2-4
V gene: TRBV5-1

CDR3 protein: CASSATGKAYEQYF
J gene: TRBJ2-7
V gene: TRBV9

CDR3 protein: CSARDQSGRAKFF
J gene: TRBJ2-1
V gene: TRBV20-1

CDR3 protein: CASSFQVRTGELFF
J gene: TRBJ2-2
V gene: TRBV28

CDR3 protein: CASSLRDWEYF
J gene: TRBJ2-7
V gene: TRBV7-2

CDR3 protein: CATSRDKTWDTEAFF
J gene: TRBJ1-1
V gene: TRBV15

CDR3 protein: CASSLRGGTDSPLHF
J gene: TRBJ1-6
V gene: TRBV5-5

CDR3 protein: CASKEESGGGLEQYF
J gene: TRBJ2-7
V gene: TRBV2

CDR3 protein: CASSLGQGALLNTEAFF
J gene: TRBJ1-1
V gene: TRBV5-1

CDR3 protein: CASSSYGASGGNEQFF
J gene: TRBJ2-1
V gene: TRBV7-9

CDR3 protein: CAWSTNTEAFF
J gene: TRBJ1-1
V gene: TRBV30

CDR3 protein: CSARRPTGLNTEAFF
J gene: TRBJ1-1
V gene: TRBV20-1

CDR3 protein: CASSLTPGTATYEQYF
J gene: TRBJ2-7
V gene: TRBV5-1

CDR3 protein: CASSLGPEQETQYF
J gene: TRBJ2-5
V gene: TRBV9

CDR3 protein: CSVPAVGVNYGYTF
J gene: TRBJ1-2
V gene: TRBV29-1

CDR3 protein: CASSPQIFYEQYF
J gene: .
V gene: TRBV4-1

CDR3 protein: CASAPRGRAAKLFF
J gene: TRBJ1-4
V gene: TRBV6-1

CDR3 protein: CASSLARGGLGAFF
J gene: TRBJ1-1
V gene: TRBV5-5

CDR3 protein: CASSYTQALTDTQYF
J gene: TRBJ2-3
V gene: TRBV6-2/TRBV6-3

CDR3 protein: CASSFVGSINEQFF
J gene: TRBJ2-1
V gene: TRBV5-5

CDR3 protein: CASTRYPLANTGELFF
J gene: TRBJ2-2
V gene: TRBV6-5

CDR3 protein: CSVASGSNEQYF
J gene: .
V gene: TRBV29-1

CDR3 protein: CSAPHLSYEQYF
J gene: TRBJ2-7
V gene: TRBV20-1

CDR3 protein: CASSPGQGISYTF
J gene: TRBJ1-2
V gene: TRBV7-3

CDR3 protein: CASSDPVPKAPIDTQYF
J gene: TRBJ2-3
V gene: TRBV10-2

CDR3 protein: CASSWGQTLRAEAFF
J gene: TRBJ1-1
V gene: TRBV5-5

CDR3 protein: CASSYSFAGPYEQYF
J gene: TRBJ2-7
V gene: TRBV14

CDR3 protein: CSARAATKVADEQYF
J gene: .
V gene: TRBV20-1